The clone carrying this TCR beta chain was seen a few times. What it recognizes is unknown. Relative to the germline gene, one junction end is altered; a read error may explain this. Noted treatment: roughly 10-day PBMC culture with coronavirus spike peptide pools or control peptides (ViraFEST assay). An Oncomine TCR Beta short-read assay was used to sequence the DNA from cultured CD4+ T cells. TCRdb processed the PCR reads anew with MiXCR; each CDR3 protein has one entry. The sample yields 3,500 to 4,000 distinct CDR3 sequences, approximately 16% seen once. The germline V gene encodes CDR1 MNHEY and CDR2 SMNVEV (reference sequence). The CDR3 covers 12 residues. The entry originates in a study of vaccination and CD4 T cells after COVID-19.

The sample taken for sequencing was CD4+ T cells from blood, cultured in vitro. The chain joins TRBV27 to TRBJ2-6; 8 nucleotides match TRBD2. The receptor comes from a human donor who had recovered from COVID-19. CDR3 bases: TGTGCCAGCAGCCGGGGGGGCAACGTCCTGACTTTC. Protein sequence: CASSRGGNVLTF.